These 17 T cell receptor beta chains share one sample of origin, sequenced in a study of T cells in localized non-small cell lung cancer. Data came from immunoSEQ multiplex PCR; TCRdb stores just in-frame clones and leaves some out. Seen here are over 30,000 clones, about 81% observed once, and the top ten hold around a third. The material was peripheral blood, obtained before any cancer treatment. These receptors originate from a male donor older than 55 with stage II squamous cell lung carcinoma.

The J gene is TRBJ2-1, the V gene TRBV10-3; perhaps TRBD2 as D (5 bases). From germline, CDR1 is ENHRY and CDR2 SYGVKD. V was clipped by 4 bases and J by 5 bases, with 9 bases between them. The CDR3 length is 13 residues. CDR3 protein: CAISGAENNEQFF. CDR3 in DNA: TGTGCCATCAGTGGAGCGGAAAACAATGAGCAGTTCTTC.

The rearrangement links TRBV6-6 to TRBJ2-7; the D call may be TRBD1 or TRBD2 (7 bases each). V was shortened by 2 bases and J by 6 bases, with 14 bases between the two germline ends. Germline loops: CDR1 MNHNY, CDR2 SVGAGI (reference sequence). The CDR3 is 14 residues long. CDR3 residues: CASSYRQGEGEQYF. CDR3 nucleotides: TGTGCCAGCAGTTACAGGCAGGGGGAGGGCGAGCAGTACTTC.

CDR3 coding DNA: TGTGCCAGCAGTCCGTACCCATCACAGGGGATGTACACTGAAGCTTTCTTT. The encoded protein is CASSPYPSQGMYTEAFF. The chain links TRBV27 to TRBJ1-1, with 7 bases that match TRBD1. CDR1 and CDR2 (germline): MNHEY, SMNVEV (reference sequence). The junction had 15 bases not matched to a gene; V was cut back by 5 bases and J by 3 bases. The CDR3 sequence is 17 residues long.

The chain couples TRBV7-9 to TRBJ2-2; 9 bases fit TRBD1. Germline CDR1 is SEHNR and CDR2 is FQNEAQ (reference sequence). The CDR3 loop spans 16 amino acids. V shed 5 bases, J shed 1 base, and the junction held 5 bases outside the gene matches. CDR3 bases: TGTGCCAGCAGCCCGGGACAGGGTCGGAACACCGGGGAGCTGTTTTTT. Encoded protein: CASSPGQGRNTGELFF.

V is TRBV9 and J is TRBJ2-2, with D hard to call. This CDR3 comprises 15 residues. Between the trimmed V and J ends, which lost 2 bases and 7 bases, there was a span of 15 bases. CDR1 and CDR2 from the germline V gene are SGDLS and YYNGEE. CDR3 amino acids: CASSVVAATHGELFF. The CDR3 DNA is TGTGCCAGCAGCGTTGTGGCCGCCACCCACGGGGAGCTGTTTTTT. The entire variable domain, with the rest obtained from reference TRBV9 and TRBJ2-2, is as follows: DSGVTQTPKHLITATGQRVTLRCSPRSGDLSVYWYQQSLDQGLQFLIQYYNGEERAKGNILERFSAQQFPDLHSELNLSSLELGDSALYFCASSVVAATHGELFFGEGSRLTVL.

V is TRBV7-2 and J is TRBJ2-2; 12 nucleotides line up with TRBD2. V was pared by 5 bases and J by 5 bases, with 6 bases of the junction left unmatched. Germline V gives CDR1 SGHTA, CDR2 FQGNSA. The CDR3 length is 16 residues. The CDR3 DNA sequence: TGTGCCAGCAGCCCCCTAGCGGGGGGGCCAACCGGGGAGCTGTTTTTT. Translating gives CASSPLAGGPTGELFF.

The genes are TRBV19 and TRBJ1-5, with D perhaps matching TRBD1 (6 bases). The germline V and J ends were trimmed by 5 bases and 5 bases, with 10 bases remaining between them. Germline V gene sequence: CDR1 LNHDA, CDR2 SQIVND (reference sequence). The CDR3 runs 13 residues. The CDR3, as DNA: TGTGCCAGTAGTCGTGCAGGGGATCAGCCCCAGCATTTT. Protein product: CASSRAGDQPQHF.

This clone was observed a single time. V gene TRBV6-5 combines with J gene TRBJ2-7; TRBD2 agrees at 7 bases. Germline assignment: CDR1 MNHEY and CDR2 SVGAGI. The CDR3 sequence is 12 residues long. V was clipped by 5 bases and J by 7 bases; unmatched bases: 5. As DNA, the CDR3 is TGTGCCAGCAGTCGGACTAGTGGGGAGCAGTACTTC. Its protein product is CASSRTSGEQYF.

V and J are TRBV11-3 and TRBJ2-7; D is uncertain. Germline CDR1 is SGHNT and CDR2 is YENEEA. The CDR3 consists of 15 residues. The ends were cut back, 0 bases at V and 3 bases at J, with 12 bases in the middle. CDR3 region: CASSLDPRGVYEQYF. The CDR3 DNA follows: TGTGCCAGCAGCTTAGACCCCCGTGGGGTCTACGAGCAGTACTTC.

The chain is built from TRBV25-1 and TRBJ2-3, with D possibly being TRBD1 (5 bases). The CDR3 loop spans 15 amino acids. Germline V gene sequence: CDR1 MGHDK, CDR2 SYGVNS. V shed 4 bases and J shed 4 bases, with 15 bases lying between them. CDR3 sequence: CASSGQSGEADTQYF. The DNA of the CDR3 is TGTGCCAGCAGTGGACAGTCCGGAGAGGCAGATACGCAGTATTTT.

The CDR3 spells CASRLRGGLTYNSPLHF. The CDR3 region has the DNA TGTGCCAGCAGACTTAGAGGGGGGTTGACCTATAATTCACCCCTCCACTTT. The chain is built from TRBV6-8 and TRBJ1-6; possibly TRBD1 for D (6 bases). Germline V gene data show CDR1 as MNHGY and CDR2 as SAAAGT. This CDR3 spans 17 amino acids. V was cut by 6 bases and J by 2 bases, with 17 bases left in between.

The rearrangement links TRBV4-1 to TRBJ2-2; 7 nucleotides agree with TRBD2. Germline V CDR1 and CDR2: MGHRA, YSYEKL. The V gene end was trimmed by 0 bases and the J gene end by 9 bases; junction bases not matched to a gene: 19. The CDR3 runs 19 residues. CDR3 amino acids: CASSQDIISGIASSRELFF. The CDR3 region has the DNA TGCGCCAGCAGCCAAGATATAATCAGCGGGATCGCTTCCAGTAGGGAGCTGTTTTTT.

The CDR3 region is CASSQDRGGRTDTQYF. The CDR3 DNA is TGTGCCAGCAGCCAAGATCGCGGGGGCCGCACAGATACGCAGTATTTT. The chain uses TRBV14 and TRBJ2-3, with D possibly TRBD2 on 7 matching bases. Trimming pared 0 bases from V and 1 base from J, leaving 11 bases between. Germline CDR1 and CDR2: SGHDN and FVKESK. The CDR3 spans 16 residues.

The rearrangement uses TRBV4-3 and TRBJ1-1; no reliable D call. Trimming cost V 1 base and J 1 base, with 7 bases left between them. In germline, CDR1 is LGHNA, CDR2 YSLEER. This CDR3 has 14 residues. The DNA for the CDR3 is TGCGCCAGCAGCCAAGGTCATAAGAACACTGAAGCTTTCTTT. It yields the protein CASSQGHKNTEAFF.

The V and J genes are TRBV5-1 and TRBJ1-4, with a tentative D call TRBD1 (5 bases). V dropped 4 bases and J dropped 2 bases, with 15 bases sitting between them. Looked up from germline, CDR1 is SGHRS and CDR2 is YFSETQ. The CDR3 sequence is 16 residues long. The DNA for the CDR3 is TGCGCCAGCAGCAAGAGAACGGGACGGACTAATGAAAAACTGTTTTTT. Amino acids: CASSKRTGRTNEKLFF.

The V call is TRBV9, the J call TRBJ2-1, with a tentative D call TRBD2 (6 bases). Germline CDR1 reads SGDLS; CDR2 reads YYNGEE. Trimming removed 2 bases at V and 2 bases at J, with 11 bases between. The CDR3 totals 15 residues. In nucleotides, the CDR3 is TGTGCCAGCAGCGTCGGGGGAAACACCTACAATGAGCAGTTCTTC. Translation: CASSVGGNTYNEQFF.

This clone has a single count. The chain joins TRBV6-1 to TRBJ1-2; TRBD1 matches at 9 bases. The CDR3 has 20 residues. V was pared by 4 bases and J by 0 bases, with 18 bases of the junction left unmatched. Per germline, CDR1 MNHNS and CDR2 SASEGT. This CDR3 is CASSANRGRSQIGTNYGYTF. The CDR3 DNA reads as TGTGCCAGCAGTGCGAACAGGGGGCGTAGTCAGATTGGGACTAACTATGGCTACACCTTC.